This T cell receptor beta chain was sequenced during a study of T-cell reconstitution after alpha-beta-depleted transplantation in children. Unique molecular identifiers were incorporated during preparation of the TCRbeta library. From the PCR reads, TCRdb called clonotypes with MiXCR, one entry per CDR3 protein. Altogether about 540,000 distinct CDR3 sequences are present, around 20% being singletons, with the ten largest covering approximately 3%. This clonotype turned up a few times. The germline gives CDR1 WSHSY, CDR2 SAAADI. V dropped 3 bases and J dropped 0 bases, with 12 bases sitting between them. The CDR3 sequence is 16 residues long.

The sample in question was PBMCs from the stem cell graft donor, obtained from the stem cell graft. The receptor's source is a human donor who donated a stem cell graft to a child with acute lymphoblastic leukemia. The chain links TRBV10-2 to TRBJ2-4; D is perhaps TRBD1 (6 bases). The CDR3 sequence: CASSERQGIAKNIQYF. In DNA, the CDR3 is TGCGCCAGCAGTGAAAGGCAGGGGATAGCCAAAAACATTCAGTACTTC.